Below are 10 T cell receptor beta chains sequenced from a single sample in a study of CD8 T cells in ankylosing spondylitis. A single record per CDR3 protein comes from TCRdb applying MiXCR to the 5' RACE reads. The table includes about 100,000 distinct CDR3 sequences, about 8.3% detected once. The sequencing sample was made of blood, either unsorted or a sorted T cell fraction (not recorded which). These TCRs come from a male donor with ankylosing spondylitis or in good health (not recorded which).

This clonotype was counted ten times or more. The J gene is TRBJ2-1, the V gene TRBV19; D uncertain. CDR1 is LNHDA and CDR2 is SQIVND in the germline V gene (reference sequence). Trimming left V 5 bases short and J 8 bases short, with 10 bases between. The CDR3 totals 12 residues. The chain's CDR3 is CASSASIYEQFF. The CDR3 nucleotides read TGTGCCAGTAGTGCGAGTATCTATGAGCAGTTCTTC.

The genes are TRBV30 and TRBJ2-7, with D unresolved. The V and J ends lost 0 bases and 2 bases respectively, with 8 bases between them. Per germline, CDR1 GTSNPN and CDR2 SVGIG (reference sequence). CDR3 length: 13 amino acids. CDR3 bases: TGTGCCTGGAGTGTGGAAGATGCCTACGAGCAGTACTTC. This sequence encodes CAWSVEDAYEQYF.

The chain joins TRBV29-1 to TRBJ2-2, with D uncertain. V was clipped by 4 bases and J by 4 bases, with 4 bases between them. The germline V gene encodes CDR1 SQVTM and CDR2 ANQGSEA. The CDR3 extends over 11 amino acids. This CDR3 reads CSVGRTGELFF. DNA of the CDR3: TGCAGCGTTGGTCGCACCGGGGAGCTGTTTTTT.

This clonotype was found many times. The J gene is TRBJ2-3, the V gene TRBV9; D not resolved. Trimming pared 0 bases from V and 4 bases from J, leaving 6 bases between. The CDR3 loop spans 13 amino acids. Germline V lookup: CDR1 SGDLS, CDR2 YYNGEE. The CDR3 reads CASSVGNSDTQYF. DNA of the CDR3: TGTGCCAGCAGCGTAGGGAATTCAGATACGCAGTATTTT.

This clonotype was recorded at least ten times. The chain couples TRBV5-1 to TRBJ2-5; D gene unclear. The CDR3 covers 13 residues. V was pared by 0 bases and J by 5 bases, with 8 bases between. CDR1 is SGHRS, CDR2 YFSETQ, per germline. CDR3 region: CASSLGKRETQYF. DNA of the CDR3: TGCGCCAGCAGCTTGGGGAAAAGGGAGACCCAGTACTTC.

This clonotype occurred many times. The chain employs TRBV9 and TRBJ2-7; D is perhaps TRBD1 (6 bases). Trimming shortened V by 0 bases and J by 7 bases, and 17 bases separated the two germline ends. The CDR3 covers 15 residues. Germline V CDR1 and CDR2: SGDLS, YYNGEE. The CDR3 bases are TGTGCCAGCAGCGTAGGGGCAGGGGTTTCTAAGGAGCAGTACTTC. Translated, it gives CASSVGAGVSKEQYF.

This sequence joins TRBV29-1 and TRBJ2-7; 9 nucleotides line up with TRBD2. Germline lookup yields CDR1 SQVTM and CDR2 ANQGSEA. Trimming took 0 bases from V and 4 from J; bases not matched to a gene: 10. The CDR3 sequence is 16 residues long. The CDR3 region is CSVEDSLAGYGYEQYF. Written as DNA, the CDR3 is TGCAGCGTTGAAGATAGTCTAGCGGGGTATGGGTACGAGCAGTACTTC.

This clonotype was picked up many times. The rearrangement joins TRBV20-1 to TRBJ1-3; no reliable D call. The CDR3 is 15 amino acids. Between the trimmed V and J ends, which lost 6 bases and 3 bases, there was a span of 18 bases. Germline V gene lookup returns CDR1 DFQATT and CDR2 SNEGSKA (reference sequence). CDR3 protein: CSARKIPEGGNTIYF. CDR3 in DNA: TGCAGTGCCCGGAAAATCCCAGAGGGTGGAAACACCATATATTTT.

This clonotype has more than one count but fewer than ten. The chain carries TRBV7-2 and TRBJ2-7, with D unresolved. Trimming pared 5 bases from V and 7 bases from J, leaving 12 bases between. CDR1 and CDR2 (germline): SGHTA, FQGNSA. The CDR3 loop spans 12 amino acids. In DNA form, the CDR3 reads TGTGCCAGCAGCCTGGGTCGATGGGAGCAGTACTTC. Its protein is CASSLGRWEQYF.

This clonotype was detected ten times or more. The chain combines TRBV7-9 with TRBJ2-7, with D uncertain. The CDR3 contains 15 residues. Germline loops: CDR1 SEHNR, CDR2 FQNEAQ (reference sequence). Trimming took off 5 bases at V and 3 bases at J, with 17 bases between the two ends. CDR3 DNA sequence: TGTGCCAGCAGCACGACTCCCCCAGGATTCTACGAGCAGTACTTC. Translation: CASSTTPPGFYEQYF.